This T cell receptor (beta chain) is from a study of CD8 T cells in Susac syndrome. About the research overall: Active disease was present in six of the sequenced Susac syndrome patients, and remission in under 10. Study results and caveats: As acknowledged by the study, its TCR sequencing and HLA analysis included a relatively small number of individuals.

When the RNA was reverse transcribed, random hexamers were used with an input of about 0.5 to 1 ug. TCRdb ran MiXCR on the immunoSEQ multiplex PCR reads and lists one entry per CDR3 protein. The sample holds 200,000 to 300,000 distinct CDR3 sequences, 95% to 97% seen once. About this clonotype: Its antigen is undetermined.

Sequenced: CD4+ T cells from PBMCs. The clonotype comes from a human donor with Susac syndrome.

The CDR3 spells CASSLHPLAPSIIGSYEQYF. The CDR3 DNA reads TGTGCCAGCAGTTTACATCCTCTGGCCCCATCGATAATCGGCTCCTACGAGCAGTACTTC. The V call is TRBV28, the J call TRBJ2-7; D is undetermined. CDR1 MDHEN and CDR2 SYDVKM come from the germline V gene. The CDR3 length is 20 residues. V was cut by 2 bases and J by 0 bases, with 26 bases left in between.